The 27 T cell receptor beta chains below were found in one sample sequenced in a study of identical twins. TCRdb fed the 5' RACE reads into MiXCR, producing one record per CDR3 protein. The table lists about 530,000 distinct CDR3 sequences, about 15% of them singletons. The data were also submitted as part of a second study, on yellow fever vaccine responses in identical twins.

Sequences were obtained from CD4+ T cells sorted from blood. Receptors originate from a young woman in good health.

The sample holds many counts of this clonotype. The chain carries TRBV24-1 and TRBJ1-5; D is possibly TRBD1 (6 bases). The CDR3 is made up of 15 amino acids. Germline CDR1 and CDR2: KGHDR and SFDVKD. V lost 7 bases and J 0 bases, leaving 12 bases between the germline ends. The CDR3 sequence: CATSRLTGSNQPQHF. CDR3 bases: TGTGCCACCAGCCGACTGACAGGTAGCAATCAGCCCCAGCATTTT.

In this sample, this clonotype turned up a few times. The CDR3 region has the DNA TGTGCCAGCAGCCAAGAAACGGGAGCGGGTGAGACCCAGTACTTC. This translates into CASSQETGAGETQYF. The chain employs TRBV4-2 and TRBJ2-5; D might be TRBD2 (6 bases). V gave up 0 bases and J gave up 5 bases, with 13 bases separating them. Germline-derived CDR1 and CDR2 are LGHNA and YNFKEQ. The CDR3 is 15 amino acids.

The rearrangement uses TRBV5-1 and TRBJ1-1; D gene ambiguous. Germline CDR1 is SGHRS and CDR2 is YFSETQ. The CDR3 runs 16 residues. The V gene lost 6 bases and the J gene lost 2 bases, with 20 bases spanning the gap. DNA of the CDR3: TGCGCCAGCACCCCCGCCAGAGGGAATCCAAACACTGAAGCTTTCTTT. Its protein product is CASTPARGNPNTEAFF.

The CDR3 nucleotides read TGCGCCAGCAGCTTGTTTGAGGGCCTGAACACTGAAGCTTTCTTT. Residues: CASSLFEGLNTEAFF. The chain employs TRBV5-1 and TRBJ1-1; D not certain. This CDR3 contains 15 residues. V dropped 1 base and J dropped 0 bases, with 10 bases sitting between them. Germline assignment: CDR1 SGHRS and CDR2 YFSETQ.

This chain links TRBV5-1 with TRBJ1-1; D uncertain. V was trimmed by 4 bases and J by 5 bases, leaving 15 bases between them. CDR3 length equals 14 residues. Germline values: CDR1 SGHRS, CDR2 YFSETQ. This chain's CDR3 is CASSPSSSGTEAFF. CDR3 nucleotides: TGCGCCAGCAGCCCCAGCTCTTCGGGGACTGAAGCTTTCTTT.

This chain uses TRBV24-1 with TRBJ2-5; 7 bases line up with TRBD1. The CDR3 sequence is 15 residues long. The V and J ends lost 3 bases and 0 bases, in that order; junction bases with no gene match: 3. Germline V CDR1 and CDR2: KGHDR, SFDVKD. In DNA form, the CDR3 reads TGTGCCACCAGTGATGGGGACAGCAACCAAGAGACCCAGTACTTC. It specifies CATSDGDSNQETQYF.

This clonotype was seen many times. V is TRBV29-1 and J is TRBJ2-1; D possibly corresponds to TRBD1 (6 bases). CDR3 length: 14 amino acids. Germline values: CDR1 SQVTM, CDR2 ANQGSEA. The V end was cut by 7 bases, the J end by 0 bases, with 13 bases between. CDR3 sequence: CSANDRSSYNEQFF. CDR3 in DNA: TGCAGCGCAAATGACAGGAGCTCCTACAATGAGCAGTTCTTC.

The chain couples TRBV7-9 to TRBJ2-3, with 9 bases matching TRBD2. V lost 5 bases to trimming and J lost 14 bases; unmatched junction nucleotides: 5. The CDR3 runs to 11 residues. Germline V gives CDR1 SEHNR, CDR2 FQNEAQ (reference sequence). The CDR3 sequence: CASSRTSVLYF. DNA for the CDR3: TGTGCCAGCAGCCGGACTAGCGTTCTGTATTTT.

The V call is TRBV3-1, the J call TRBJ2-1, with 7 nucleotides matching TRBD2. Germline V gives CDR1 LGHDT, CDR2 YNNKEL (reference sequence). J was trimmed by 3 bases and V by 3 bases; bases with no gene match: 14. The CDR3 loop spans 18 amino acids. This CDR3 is CASSQQGPAGKNYNEQFF. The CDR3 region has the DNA TGTGCCAGCAGCCAGCAGGGACCAGCGGGGAAAAACTACAATGAGCAGTTCTTC.

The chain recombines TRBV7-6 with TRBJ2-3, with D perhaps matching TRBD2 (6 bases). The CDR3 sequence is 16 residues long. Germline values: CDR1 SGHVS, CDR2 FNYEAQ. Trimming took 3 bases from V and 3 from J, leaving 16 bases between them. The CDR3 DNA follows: TGTGCCAGCAGCTTGCAGCGGGCGGGATCTACAGATACGCAGTATTTT. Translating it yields CASSLQRAGSTDTQYF.

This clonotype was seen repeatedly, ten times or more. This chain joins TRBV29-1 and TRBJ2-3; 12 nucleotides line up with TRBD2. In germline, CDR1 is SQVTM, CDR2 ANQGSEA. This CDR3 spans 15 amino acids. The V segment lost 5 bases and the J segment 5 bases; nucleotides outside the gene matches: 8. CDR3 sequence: CSVTRLAGVKDTQYF. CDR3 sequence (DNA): TGCAGCGTTACCAGACTAGCGGGAGTGAAAGATACGCAGTATTTT.

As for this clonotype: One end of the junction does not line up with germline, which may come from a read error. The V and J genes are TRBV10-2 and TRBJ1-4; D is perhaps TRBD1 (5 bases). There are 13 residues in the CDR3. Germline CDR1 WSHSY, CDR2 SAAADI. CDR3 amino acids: CASRESGSEKLFF. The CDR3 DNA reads TGCGCCAGCAGAGAGTCAGGGAGTGAAAAACTGTTTTTT.

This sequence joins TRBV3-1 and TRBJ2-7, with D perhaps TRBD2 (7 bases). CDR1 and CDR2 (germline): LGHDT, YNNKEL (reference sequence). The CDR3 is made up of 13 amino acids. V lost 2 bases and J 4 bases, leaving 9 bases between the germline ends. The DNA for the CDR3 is TGTGCCAGCAGCCAAAGGGGGGGGTACGAGCAGTACTTC. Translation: CASSQRGGYEQYF.

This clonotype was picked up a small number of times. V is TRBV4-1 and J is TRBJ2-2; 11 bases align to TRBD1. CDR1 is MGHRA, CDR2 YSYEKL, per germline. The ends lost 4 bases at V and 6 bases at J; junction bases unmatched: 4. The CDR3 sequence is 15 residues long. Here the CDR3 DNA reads TGCGCCAGCAGCCTCCGGGACAGGGGGGCCGGGGAGCTGTTTTTT. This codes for CASSLRDRGAGELFF.

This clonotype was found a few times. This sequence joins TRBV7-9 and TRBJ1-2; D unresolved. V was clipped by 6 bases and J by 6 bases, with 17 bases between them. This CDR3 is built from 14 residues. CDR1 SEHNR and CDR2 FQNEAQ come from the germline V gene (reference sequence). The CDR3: CASRGTGKPHGYTF. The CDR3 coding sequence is TGTGCCAGCAGGGGTACCGGGAAACCGCATGGCTACACCTTC.

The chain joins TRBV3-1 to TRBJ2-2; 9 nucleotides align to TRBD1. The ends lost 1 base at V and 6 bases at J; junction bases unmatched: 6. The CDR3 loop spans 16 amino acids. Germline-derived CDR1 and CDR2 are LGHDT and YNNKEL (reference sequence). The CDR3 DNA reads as TGTGCCAGCAGCCAAGCCGGGACAGGGTATTCCGGGGAGCTGTTTTTT. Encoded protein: CASSQAGTGYSGELFF.

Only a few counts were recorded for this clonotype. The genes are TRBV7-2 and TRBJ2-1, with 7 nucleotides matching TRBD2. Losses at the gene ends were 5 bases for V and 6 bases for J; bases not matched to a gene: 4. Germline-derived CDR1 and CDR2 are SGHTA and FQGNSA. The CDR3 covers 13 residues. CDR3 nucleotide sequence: TGTGCCAGCAGCCAGGGACTACTCAATGAGCAGTTCTTC. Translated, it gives CASSQGLLNEQFF.

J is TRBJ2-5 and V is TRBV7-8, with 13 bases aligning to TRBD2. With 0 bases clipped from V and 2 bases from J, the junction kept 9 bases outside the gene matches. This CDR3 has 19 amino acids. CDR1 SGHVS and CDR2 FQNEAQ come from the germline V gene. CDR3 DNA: TGTGCCAGCAGCTTAGCGCTTGTACTAGCGGGAGGGACTCAAGAGACCCAGTACTTC. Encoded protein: CASSLALVLAGGTQETQYF.

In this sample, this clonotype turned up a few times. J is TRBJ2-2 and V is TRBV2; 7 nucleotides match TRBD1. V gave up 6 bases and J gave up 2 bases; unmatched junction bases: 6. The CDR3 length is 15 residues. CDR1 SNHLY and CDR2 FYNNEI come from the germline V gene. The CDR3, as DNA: TGTGCCAGCAGCAAGACAGGGATTAACACCGGGGAGCTGTTTTTT. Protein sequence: CASSKTGINTGELFF.

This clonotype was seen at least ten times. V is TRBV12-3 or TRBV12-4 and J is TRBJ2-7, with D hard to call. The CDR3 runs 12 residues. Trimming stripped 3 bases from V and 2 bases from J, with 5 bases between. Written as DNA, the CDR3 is TGTGCCAGCAGTTTTTTAGCCTACGAGCAGTACTTC. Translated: CASSFLAYEQYF.

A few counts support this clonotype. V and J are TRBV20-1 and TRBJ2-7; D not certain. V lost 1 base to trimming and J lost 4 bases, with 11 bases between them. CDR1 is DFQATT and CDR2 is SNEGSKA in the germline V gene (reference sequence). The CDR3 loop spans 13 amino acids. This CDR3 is CSARGPGSYEQYF. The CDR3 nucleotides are TGCAGTGCTAGAGGACCTGGTTCGTACGAGCAGTACTTC.

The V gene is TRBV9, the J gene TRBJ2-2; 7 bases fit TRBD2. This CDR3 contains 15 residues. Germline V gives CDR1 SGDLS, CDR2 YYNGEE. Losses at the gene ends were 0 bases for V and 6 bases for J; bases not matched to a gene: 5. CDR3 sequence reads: CASSVVQGGPGELFF. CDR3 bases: TGTGCCAGCAGCGTAGTTCAGGGAGGGCCCGGGGAGCTGTTTTTT.

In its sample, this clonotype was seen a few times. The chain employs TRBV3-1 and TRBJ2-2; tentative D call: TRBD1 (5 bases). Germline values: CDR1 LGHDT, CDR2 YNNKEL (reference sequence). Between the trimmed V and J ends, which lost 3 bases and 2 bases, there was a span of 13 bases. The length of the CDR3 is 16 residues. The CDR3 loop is CASSHSGLLNTGELFF. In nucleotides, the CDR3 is TGTGCCAGCAGCCATTCAGGGTTACTTAACACCGGGGAGCTGTTTTTT.

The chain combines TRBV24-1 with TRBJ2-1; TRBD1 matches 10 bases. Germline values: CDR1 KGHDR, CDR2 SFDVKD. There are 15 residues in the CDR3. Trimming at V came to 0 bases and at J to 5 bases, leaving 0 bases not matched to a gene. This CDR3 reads CATSDLGTGDNEQFF. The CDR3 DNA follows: TGTGCCACCAGTGATTTGGGGACAGGGGACAATGAGCAGTTCTTC.

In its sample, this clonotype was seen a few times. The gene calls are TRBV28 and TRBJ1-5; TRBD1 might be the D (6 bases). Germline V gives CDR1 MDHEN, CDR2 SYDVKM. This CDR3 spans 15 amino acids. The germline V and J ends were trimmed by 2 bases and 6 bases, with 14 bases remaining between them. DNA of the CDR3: TGTGCCAGCAGTTTAGTCGGGCAGGGGAGTCAGCCCCAGCATTTT. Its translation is CASSLVGQGSQPQHF.

Here the CDR3 reads CASSLQGTAGELFF. CDR3 bases: TGTGCCAGCAGCTTACAGGGAACGGCCGGGGAGCTGTTTTTT. The chain has TRBV7-2 and TRBJ2-2; a possible D gene is TRBD1 (5 bases). The V gene's germline CDR1 is SGHTA and CDR2 FQGNSA. V dropped 2 bases and J dropped 6 bases, with 10 bases sitting between them. The CDR3 consists of 14 residues.

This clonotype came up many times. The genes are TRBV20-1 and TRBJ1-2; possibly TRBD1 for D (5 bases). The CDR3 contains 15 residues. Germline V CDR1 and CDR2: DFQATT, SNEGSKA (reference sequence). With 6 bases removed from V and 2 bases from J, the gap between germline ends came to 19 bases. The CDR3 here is CSAHTGGAGNYGYTF. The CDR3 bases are TGCAGTGCCCACACGGGAGGGGCTGGGAACTATGGCTACACCTTC.